This TCR beta chain was observed in a study of quantifying T cell responses using KT2 cells. Background on the study: cDNA was made from DNase-treated RNA using alpha and beta constant primers.

Findings and caveats of the study: Very high KT2 spike-in numbers caused saturation in KT2 sequence detection. KT2 clone alpha and beta sequence counts scaled linearly with input KT2 cell number.

Each cDNA got a UMI-containing oligo ligated at its 3' end. First-round PCR used roughly 4 cycles and beta primers RC1.1 and RC1.2 covering TRBC1 and TRBC2. TCRdb analysed the UMI-ligation and nested PCR reads with MiXCR anew, one entry per CDR3 protein. In the table there are 25,000 to 40,000 distinct CDR3 sequences, 10% to 13% of which are singletons. On this clonotype: Its antigen is unknown.

CDR1 and CDR2 from the germline V gene are SGHAT and FQNNGV. The CDR3 is 16 residues long. Between the trimmed V and J ends, which lost 2 bases and 7 bases, there was a span of 15 bases. Known numbers of the T cell clone KT2 were added to PBMC. KT2 cells were mixed with fixed PBMC numbers at varying ratios. What was sequenced was PBMCs spiked with cells of the T cell clone KT2. The chain has TRBV11-2 and TRBJ1-6; D is perhaps TRBD1 (5 bases). The sequence was collected from a human donor. In nucleotides, the CDR3 is TGTGCCAGCAGCTTAAGGGGCGCCGGACCCAATTCACCCCTCCACTTT. The encoded protein is CASSLRGAGPNSPLHF.